This T cell receptor beta chain was retrieved from a study of post-analysis software for immune sequencing data (dated by TCRdb to between 2014 and 2017). With regard to the full study: Recorded disease courses included relapsing-remitting, secondary progressive and progressive-relapsing multiple sclerosis, with some patients lacking subtype annotation. A subset of samples was prepared in parallel using single-end sample barcoding, then pooled and co-amplified after Illumina adapter ligation. Patient repertoires were compared against about a dozen previously published healthy control repertoires from donors aged about 6 to 25 years.

Paper-wide results and their limitations: Multiple sclerosis patients had significantly lower normalized Chao1 diversity than controls, a result that suggests substantial peripheral T-cell clonal expansion. Patients showed significantly higher frequencies than controls for roughly five TRBV segments, among them TRBV5-6, TRBV5-1 and TRBV20-1. Strong co-clustering of samples prepared in the same batch was shown by direct clustering with F measure, prompting a batch-effect correction. The multiple sclerosis patient group was slightly younger than the control group.

This clonotype has a handful of counts. What this receptor recognizes is not known. No clone much larger than this one lies a single base away; base qualities are absent. The receptor library was made with PCR. Reads for this sample came from an Illumina HiSeq 2500. To reduce PCR and sequencing biases, unique molecular identifiers were built into the TCR beta cDNA libraries. Every 1 to 10 million input T cells yielded 500,000 or so cDNA molecules, meaning each molecule approximated one T cell. The patient libraries were prepared and sequenced using the same protocol as the earlier healthy control dataset. Samples belonging to the same batch were prepared together, multiplexed and sequenced on a shared HiSeq lane. On the study's bioinformatics: Raw barcoded reads were processed with MIGEC, discarding single-read molecular identifier groups before consensus assembly and CDR3 extraction. Clonotype tables were post-analysed with VDJtools, and diversity was normalized by down-sampling all datasets to the smallest sample size. Repertoire overlap clustering matched CDR3 amino acid but not nucleotide sequences to correct batch-related cross-sample contamination. TCRdb handled the public reads itself, with Q25 trimming in fastp and clone calling in MiXCR, and kept productive beta chains. Rows with a matching CDR3 protein are joined into one entry that keeps the most common DNA and genes. The authors' filters were not applied to this entry. The sample table contains roughly 650,000 distinct CDR3 sequences; only one count was recorded for around 60% of them. About 11% of the sample is taken by the ten largest.

The germline V gene (reference sequence) provides CDR1 SEHNR and CDR2 FQNEAQ. The junction carries 11 bases between V and J, which are trimmed by 6 bases and 3 bases respectively. The CDR3 has 13 amino acids, counting the end cysteine and phenylalanine. Of all the DNA, just the CDR3 is kept, 39 bases in frame from base 1. TCR beta repertoires were profiled from peripheral blood of over 10 young patients with multiple sclerosis to demonstrate the VDJtools post-analysis software. Multiple sclerosis patients were children and adolescents aged about 6 to 15 years. This clonotype was sampled from a girl aged 2-9 years with multiple sclerosis. In this chain, TRBV7-9 is recombined with TRBJ1-2, with a tentative D gene TRBD1 over 5 matching bases. The sequencing input was blood. CDR3 protein: CASSPDSDYGYTF. The nucleotide sequence reads as follows: TGTGCCAGCAGTCCAGACAGCGACTATGGCTACACCTTC.